One TCR beta chain is described in this entry. Possible read error: a much larger clone is one base away. These data are taken from a study of Graves' ophthalmopathy and Graves' hyperthyroidism. Germline values: CDR1 LNHDA, CDR2 SQIVND (reference sequence). This CDR3 comprises 15 residues. PBMCs originated in 10 ml of fresh peripheral blood. Amplification of the TCR beta CDR3 regions used RNA transcripts (as template). First-round RT-PCR used HTBI primers; second-round multiplex PCR followed. TCRdb passed the multiplex PCR reads through MiXCR, listing each CDR3 protein once. The sample contains over 650,000 distinct CDR3 sequences, about 38% of which appear only once.

The chain combines TRBV19 with TRBJ1-4, with D possibly matching TRBD1 (6 bases). Sequencing input: peripheral blood. This sequence was found in an adult man with Graves' ophthalmopathy. The CDR3: CASSDNRAANEKLVF. The CDR3 DNA reads as TGTGCCAGTAGCGATAACAGGGCTGCTAATGAAAAACTGGTTTTT.